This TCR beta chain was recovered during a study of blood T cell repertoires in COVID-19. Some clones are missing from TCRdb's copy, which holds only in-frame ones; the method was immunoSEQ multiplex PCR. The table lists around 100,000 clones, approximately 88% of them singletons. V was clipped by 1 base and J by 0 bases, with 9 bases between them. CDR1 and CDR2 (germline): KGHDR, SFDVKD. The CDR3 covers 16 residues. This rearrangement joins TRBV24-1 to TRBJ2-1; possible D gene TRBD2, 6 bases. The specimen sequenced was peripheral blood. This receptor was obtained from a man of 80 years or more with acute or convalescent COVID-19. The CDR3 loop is CATSDFSGGSYNEQFF. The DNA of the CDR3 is TGTGCCACCAGTGATTTTTCCGGGGGCTCCTACAATGAGCAGTTCTTC.